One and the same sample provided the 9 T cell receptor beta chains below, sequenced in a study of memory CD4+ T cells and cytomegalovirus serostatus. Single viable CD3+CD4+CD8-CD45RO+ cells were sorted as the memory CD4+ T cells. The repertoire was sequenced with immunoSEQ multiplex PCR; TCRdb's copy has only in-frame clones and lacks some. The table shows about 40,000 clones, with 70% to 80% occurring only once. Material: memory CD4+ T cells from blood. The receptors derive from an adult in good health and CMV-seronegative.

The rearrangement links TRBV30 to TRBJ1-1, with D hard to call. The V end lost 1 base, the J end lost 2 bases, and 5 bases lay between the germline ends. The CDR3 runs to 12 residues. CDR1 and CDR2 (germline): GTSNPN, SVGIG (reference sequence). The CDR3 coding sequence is TGTGCCTGGAGTGATGGTAACACTGAAGCTTTCTTT. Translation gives CAWSDGNTEAFF.

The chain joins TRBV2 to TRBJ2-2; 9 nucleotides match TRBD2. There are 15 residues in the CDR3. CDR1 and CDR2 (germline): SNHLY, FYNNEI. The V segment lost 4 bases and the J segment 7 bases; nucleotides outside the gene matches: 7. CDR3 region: CASSGIAGVYGELFF. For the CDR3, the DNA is TGTGCCAGCAGTGGGATAGCGGGGGTGTACGGGGAGCTGTTTTTT.

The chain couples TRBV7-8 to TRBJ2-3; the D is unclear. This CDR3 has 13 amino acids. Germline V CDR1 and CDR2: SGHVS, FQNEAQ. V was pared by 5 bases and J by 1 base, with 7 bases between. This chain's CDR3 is CASSHRGTDTQYF. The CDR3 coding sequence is TGTGCCAGCAGCCATAGGGGCACAGATACGCAGTATTTT.

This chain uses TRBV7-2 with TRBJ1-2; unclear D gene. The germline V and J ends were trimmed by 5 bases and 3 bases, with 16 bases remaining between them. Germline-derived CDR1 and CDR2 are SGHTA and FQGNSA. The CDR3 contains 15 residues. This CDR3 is CASSTSALRDYGYTF. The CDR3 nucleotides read TGTGCCAGCAGCACCAGCGCCTTGAGGGACTATGGCTACACCTTC.

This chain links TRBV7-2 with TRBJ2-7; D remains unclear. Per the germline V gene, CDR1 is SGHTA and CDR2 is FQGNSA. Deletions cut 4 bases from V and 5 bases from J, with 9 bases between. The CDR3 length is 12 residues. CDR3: CASSSYRDEQYF. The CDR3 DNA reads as TGTGCCAGCAGCTCGTATCGGGACGAGCAGTACTTC.

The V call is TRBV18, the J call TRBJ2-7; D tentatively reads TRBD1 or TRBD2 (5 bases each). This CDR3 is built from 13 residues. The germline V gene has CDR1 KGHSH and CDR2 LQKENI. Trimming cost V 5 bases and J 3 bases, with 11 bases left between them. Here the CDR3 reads CASSSGTVYEQYF. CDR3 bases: TGTGCCAGCTCATCGGGGACGGTCTACGAGCAGTACTTC.

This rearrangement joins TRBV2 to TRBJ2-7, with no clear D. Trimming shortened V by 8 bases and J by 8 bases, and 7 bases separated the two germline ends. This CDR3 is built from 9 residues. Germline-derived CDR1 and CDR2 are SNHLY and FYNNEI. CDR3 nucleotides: TGTGCCAGCGGGGTTCAGCAGTACTTC. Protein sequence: CASGVQQYF.

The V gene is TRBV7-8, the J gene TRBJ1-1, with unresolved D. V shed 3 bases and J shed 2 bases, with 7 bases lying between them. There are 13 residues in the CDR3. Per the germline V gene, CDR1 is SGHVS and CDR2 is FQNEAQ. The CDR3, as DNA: TGTGCCAGCAGCTTTACCCTTAACACTGAAGCTTTCTTT. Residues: CASSFTLNTEAFF. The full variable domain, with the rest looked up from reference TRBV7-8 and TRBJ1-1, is GAGVSQSPRYKVAKRGQDVALRCDPISGHVSLFWYQQALGQGPEFLTYFQNEAQLDKSGLPSDRFFAERPEGSVSTLKIQRTQQEDSAVYLCASSFTLNTEAFFGQGTRLTVV.

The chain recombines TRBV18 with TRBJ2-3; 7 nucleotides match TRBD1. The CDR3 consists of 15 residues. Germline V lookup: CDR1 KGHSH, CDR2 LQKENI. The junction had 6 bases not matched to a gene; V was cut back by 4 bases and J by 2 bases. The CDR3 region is CASSQDRAITDTQYF. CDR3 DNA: TGTGCCAGCTCACAAGACAGGGCAATCACAGATACGCAGTATTTT. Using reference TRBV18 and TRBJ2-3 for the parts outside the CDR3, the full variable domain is NAGVMQNPRHLVRRRGQEARLRCSPMKGHSHVYWYRQLPEEGLKFMVYLQKENIIDESGMPKERFSAEFPKEGPSILRIQQVVRGDSAAYFCASSQDRAITDTQYFGPGTRLTVL.